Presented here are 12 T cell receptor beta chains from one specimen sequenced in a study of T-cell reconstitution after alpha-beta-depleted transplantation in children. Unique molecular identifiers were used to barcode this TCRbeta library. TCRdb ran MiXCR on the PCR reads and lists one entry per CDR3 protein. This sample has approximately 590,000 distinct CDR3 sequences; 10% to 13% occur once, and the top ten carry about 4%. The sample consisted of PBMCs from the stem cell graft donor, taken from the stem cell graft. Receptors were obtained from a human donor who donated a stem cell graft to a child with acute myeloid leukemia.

CDR3: CASSDWGGVSQETQYF. The CDR3 nucleotides read TGTGCCAGCAGCGACTGGGGGGGGGTAAGCCAAGAGACCCAGTACTTC. The rearrangement links TRBV3-1 to TRBJ2-5; 7 bases are shared with TRBD2. CDR1 LGHDT and CDR2 YNNKEL come from the germline V gene (reference sequence). This CDR3 spans 16 amino acids. The V segment lost 5 bases and the J segment 1 base; nucleotides outside the gene matches: 10.

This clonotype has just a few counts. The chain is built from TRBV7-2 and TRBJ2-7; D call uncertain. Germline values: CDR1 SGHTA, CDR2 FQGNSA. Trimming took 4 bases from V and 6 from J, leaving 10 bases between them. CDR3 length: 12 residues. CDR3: CASSYRVGEQYF. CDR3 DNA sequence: TGTGCCAGCAGCTATCGGGTTGGCGAGCAGTACTTC.

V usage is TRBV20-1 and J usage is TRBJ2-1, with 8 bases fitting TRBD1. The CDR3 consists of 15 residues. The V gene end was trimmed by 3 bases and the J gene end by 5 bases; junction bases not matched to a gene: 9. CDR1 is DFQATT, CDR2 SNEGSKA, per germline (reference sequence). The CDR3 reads CSASHLGQGNNEQFF. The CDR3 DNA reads TGCAGTGCTAGCCACCTCGGACAGGGCAACAATGAGCAGTTCTTC.

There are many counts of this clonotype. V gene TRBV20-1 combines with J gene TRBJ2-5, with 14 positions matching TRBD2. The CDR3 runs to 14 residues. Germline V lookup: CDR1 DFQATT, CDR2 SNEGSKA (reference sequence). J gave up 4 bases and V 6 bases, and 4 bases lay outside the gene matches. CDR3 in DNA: TGCAGTGCCGGACTAGCGGGAGGCGGAGAGACCCAGTACTTC. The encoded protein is CSAGLAGGGETQYF.

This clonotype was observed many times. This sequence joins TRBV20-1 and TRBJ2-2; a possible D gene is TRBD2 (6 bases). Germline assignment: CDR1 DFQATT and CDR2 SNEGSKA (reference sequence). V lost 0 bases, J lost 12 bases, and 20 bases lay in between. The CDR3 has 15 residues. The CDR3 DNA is TGCAGTGCTAGAGATCTTGGAGGGATGCTTGGGAAGCTGTTTTTT. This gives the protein CSARDLGGMLGKLFF.

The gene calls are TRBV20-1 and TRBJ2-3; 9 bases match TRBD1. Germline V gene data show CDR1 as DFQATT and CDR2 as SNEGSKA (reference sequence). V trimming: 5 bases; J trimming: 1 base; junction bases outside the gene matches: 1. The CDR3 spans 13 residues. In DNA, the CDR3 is TGCAGTGCTGGGGACAGGGGCACAGATACGCAGTATTTT. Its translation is CSAGDRGTDTQYF.

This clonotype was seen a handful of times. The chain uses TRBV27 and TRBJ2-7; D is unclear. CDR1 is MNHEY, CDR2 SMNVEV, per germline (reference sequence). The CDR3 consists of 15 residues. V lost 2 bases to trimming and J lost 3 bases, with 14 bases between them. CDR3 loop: CASSLRTGPVYEQYF. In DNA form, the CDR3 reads TGTGCCAGCAGTTTAAGGACCGGTCCGGTCTACGAGCAGTACTTC.

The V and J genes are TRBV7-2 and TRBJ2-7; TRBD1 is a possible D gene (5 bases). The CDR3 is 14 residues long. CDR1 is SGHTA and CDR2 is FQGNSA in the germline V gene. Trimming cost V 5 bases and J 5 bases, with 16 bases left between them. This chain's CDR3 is CASSPPKTVHEQYF. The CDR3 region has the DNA TGTGCCAGCAGCCCTCCCAAGACAGTCCACGAGCAGTACTTC.

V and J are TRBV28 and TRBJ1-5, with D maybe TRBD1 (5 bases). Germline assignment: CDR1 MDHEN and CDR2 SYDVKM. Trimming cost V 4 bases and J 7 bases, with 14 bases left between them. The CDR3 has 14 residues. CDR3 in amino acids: CASSWARVGQPQHF. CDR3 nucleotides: TGTGCCAGCAGTTGGGCCAGGGTAGGGCAGCCCCAGCATTTT. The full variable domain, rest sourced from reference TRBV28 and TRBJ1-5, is DVKVTQSSRYLVKRTGEKVFLECVQDMDHENMFWYRQDPGLGLRLIYFSYDVKMKEKGDIPEGYSVSREKKERFSLILESASTNQTSMYLCASSWARVGQPQHFGDGTRLSIL.

Written as DNA, the CDR3 is TGCAGCGTCCGTGCTTGGGGAAGCTCCTACGAGCAGTACTTC. This encodes CSVRAWGSSYEQYF. The rearrangement joins TRBV29-1 to TRBJ2-7; D uncertain. This CDR3 comprises 14 residues. Trimming left V 6 bases short and J 0 bases short, with 15 bases between. Germline V lookup: CDR1 SQVTM, CDR2 ANQGSEA.

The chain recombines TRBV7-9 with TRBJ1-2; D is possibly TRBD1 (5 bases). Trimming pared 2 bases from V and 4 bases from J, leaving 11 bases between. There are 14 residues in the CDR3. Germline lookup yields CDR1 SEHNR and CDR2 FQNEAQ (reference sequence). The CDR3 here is CASSLSIGGYGYTF. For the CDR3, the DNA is TGTGCCAGCAGCTTATCGATCGGGGGCTATGGCTACACCTTC.

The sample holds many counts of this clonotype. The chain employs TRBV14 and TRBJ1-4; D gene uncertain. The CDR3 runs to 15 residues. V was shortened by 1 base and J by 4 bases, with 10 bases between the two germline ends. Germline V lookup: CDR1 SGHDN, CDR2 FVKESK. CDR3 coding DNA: TGTGCCAGCAGCCAAGGCGATCGCGTTAATGAAAAACTGTTTTTT. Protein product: CASSQGDRVNEKLFF.